This entry is about one T cell receptor beta chain. Some clones are missing from TCRdb's copy, which holds only in-frame ones; the method was immunoSEQ multiplex PCR. The table records roughly 700,000 clones, about 87% of them present only once. The sample belongs to a study of blood T cell repertoires in COVID-19. The CDR3 has 15 amino acids. V shed 4 bases and J shed 5 bases, with 18 bases lying between them. The V gene's germline CDR1 is SGHNT and CDR2 YYREEE (reference sequence). V gene TRBV5-4 combines with J gene TRBJ1-1; D possibly corresponds to TRBD1 (6 bases). Sequenced input: peripheral blood. This receptor was taken from a woman between 18 and 29 years old with acute or convalescent COVID-19. The CDR3 nucleotides read TGTGCCAGCAGCGCCGGGACACACTTTCGGACTGAAGCTTTCTTT. Translation gives CASSAGTHFRTEAFF. Full variable domain (rest looked up from reference TRBV5-4 and TRBJ1-1): ETGVTQSPTHLIKTRGQQVTLRCSSQSGHNTVSWYQQALGQGPQFIFQYYREEENGRGNFPPRFSGLQFPNYSSELNVNALELDDSALYLCASSAGTHFRTEAFFGQGTRLTVV.